These T cell receptor beta chains were read from a single sample in a study of T cells after yellow fever vaccination. Each CDR3 protein is one row after TCRdb ran MiXCR on the 5' RACE reads. Of approximately 350,000 distinct CDR3 sequences listed, around 10% are singletons. The sequencing used PBMCs, collected on the day of the first yellow fever vaccination. The source is a man younger than 35 who received the YFV17D yellow fever vaccine. Each CDR3 is given with its conserved first and last residue. The order of the fields is D gene, V gene, clone size, J gene, CDR3 protein, CDR3 DNA. A D gene is named only where the DNA matches it firmly. Rows give clone size only sometimes, using once, few, many, or a class for an expanded clone.

d_gene: .; v_gene: TRBV12-3/TRBV12-4; abundance: few; j_gene: TRBJ1-2; CDR3aa: CASSRTETYGYTF; CDR3nt: TGTGCCAGCAGCCGGACGGAGACCTATGGCTACACCTTC
d_gene: .; v_gene: TRBV20-1; abundance: few; j_gene: TRBJ1-2; CDR3aa: CSARGRDGAYGYTF; CDR3nt: TGCAGTGCTAGAGGAAGGGACGGAGCTTATGGCTACACCTTC
d_gene: TRBD1; v_gene: TRBV5-4; abundance: few; j_gene: TRBJ1-2; CDR3aa: CASKTRQGANYGYTF; CDR3nt: TGTGCCAGCAAAACTCGACAGGGGGCTAACTATGGCTACACCTTC
d_gene: .; v_gene: TRBV7-2; abundance: .; j_gene: TRBJ1-1; CDR3aa: CASSPGFSRNTEAFF; CDR3nt: TGTGCCAGCAGCCCCGGGTTTAGCAGGAACACTGAAGCTTTCTTT
d_gene: .; v_gene: TRBV20-1; abundance: .; j_gene: TRBJ2-3; CDR3aa: CSASRKDLNTQYF; CDR3nt: TGCAGTGCTAGTCGAAAGGACTTAAATACGCAGTATTTT
d_gene: .; v_gene: TRBV4-2; abundance: few; j_gene: TRBJ2-2; CDR3aa: CASGNGPGELFF; CDR3nt: TGTGCCAGCGGTAATGGGCCCGGGGAGCTGTTTTTT
d_gene: .; v_gene: TRBV6-5; abundance: few; j_gene: TRBJ2-1; CDR3aa: CASSYSPSYNEQFF; CDR3nt: TGTGCCAGCAGTTACTCCCCCTCCTACAATGAGCAGTTCTTC
d_gene: TRBD2; v_gene: TRBV11-2; abundance: few; j_gene: TRBJ2-2; CDR3aa: CASSLGLAGGLTGELFF; CDR3nt: TGTGCCAGCAGCTTGGGACTAGCGGGGGGGTTAACCGGGGAGCTGTTTTTT
d_gene: .; v_gene: TRBV6-2/TRBV6-3; abundance: many; j_gene: TRBJ1-5; CDR3aa: CASSYHSNQPQHF; CDR3nt: TGTGCCAGCAGCTACCACAGCAATCAGCCCCAGCATTTT
d_gene: TRBD1; v_gene: TRBV4-3; abundance: .; j_gene: TRBJ1-1; CDR3aa: CASGTRTGSMNTEAFF; CDR3nt: TGCGCCAGCGGAACTCGGACAGGGAGTATGAACACTGAAGCTTTCTTT
d_gene: .; v_gene: TRBV11-2; abundance: few; j_gene: TRBJ2-3; CDR3aa: CASSVLGGEDTQYF; CDR3nt: TGTGCCAGCAGCGTCTTGGGGGGCGAGGATACGCAGTATTTT
d_gene: TRBD1; v_gene: TRBV7-9; abundance: few; j_gene: TRBJ1-1; CDR3aa: CASRPRQGWDTEAFF; CDR3nt: TGTGCCAGCAGACCACGACAGGGATGGGACACTGAAGCTTTCTTT
d_gene: TRBD1; v_gene: TRBV5-1; abundance: few; j_gene: TRBJ2-1; CDR3aa: CASSRPGTGNEQFF; CDR3nt: TGCGCCAGCAGCCGTCCCGGGACAGGGAATGAGCAGTTCTTC
d_gene: .; v_gene: TRBV12-3/TRBV12-4; abundance: few; j_gene: TRBJ2-1; CDR3aa: CASSFDGVQFF; CDR3nt: TGTGCCAGCAGTTTCGACGGGGTTCAGTTCTTC
d_gene: .; v_gene: TRBV10-3; abundance: few; j_gene: TRBJ2-1; CDR3aa: CAIRRRGDNEQFF; CDR3nt: TGTGCCATCAGGAGACGGGGAGACAATGAGCAGTTCTTC
d_gene: TRBD1; v_gene: TRBV24-1; abundance: .; j_gene: TRBJ2-5; CDR3aa: CATSDYRGPGETQYF; CDR3nt: TGTGCCACCAGTGACTACAGGGGGCCGGGTGAGACCCAGTACTTC
d_gene: .; v_gene: TRBV12-3/TRBV12-4; abundance: few; j_gene: TRBJ1-2; CDR3aa: CASSLSAGQGRGYTF; CDR3nt: TGTGCCAGCAGTTTATCGGCGGGGCAGGGAAGAGGCTACACCTTC
d_gene: .; v_gene: TRBV7-2; abundance: few; j_gene: TRBJ1-3; CDR3aa: CASSLGGRDTIYF; CDR3nt: TGTGCCAGCAGCTTAGGAGGGAGGGACACCATATATTTT
d_gene: .; v_gene: TRBV11-1; abundance: .; j_gene: TRBJ1-5; CDR3aa: CASSLARGQDFFGQPQHF; CDR3nt: TGTGCCAGCAGCTTAGCGCGGGGTCAGGATTTCTTCGGTCAGCCCCAGCATTTT
d_gene: .; v_gene: TRBV5-1; abundance: few; j_gene: TRBJ1-1; CDR3aa: CDSSEGQNTEAFF; CDR3nt: TGCGACAGCAGCGAGGGACAGAACACTGAAGCTTTCTTT
d_gene: .; v_gene: TRBV5-4; abundance: .; j_gene: TRBJ2-3; CDR3aa: CASSLGGAYAYF; CDR3nt: TGTGCCAGCAGCTTGGGGGGAGCGTACGCGTATTTT
d_gene: TRBD1; v_gene: TRBV4-1; abundance: few; j_gene: TRBJ2-4; CDR3aa: CASSLLIPGQLAKNIQYF; CDR3nt: TGCGCCAGCAGCCTCCTTATACCGGGACAGCTAGCCAAAAACATTCAGTACTTC
d_gene: .; v_gene: TRBV20-1; abundance: .; j_gene: TRBJ1-5; CDR3aa: CSAGGGVNNQPQHF; CDR3nt: TGCAGTGCGGGGGGAGGGGTTAACAATCAGCCCCAGCATTTT
d_gene: .; v_gene: TRBV11-3; abundance: few; j_gene: TRBJ2-3; CDR3aa: CASSLGEGGLTDTQYF; CDR3nt: TGTGCCAGCAGCTTAGGAGAGGGGGGGCTTACAGATACGCAGTATTTT
d_gene: .; v_gene: TRBV4-3; abundance: many; j_gene: TRBJ1-6; CDR3aa: CASSQDRISYNSPLHF; CDR3nt: TGCGCCAGCAGCCAAGATCGTATCTCCTATAATTCACCCCTCCACTTT
d_gene: TRBD1; v_gene: TRBV7-9; abundance: few; j_gene: TRBJ1-1; CDR3aa: CASRPTGGYLNTEAFF; CDR3nt: TGTGCCAGCAGACCGACAGGGGGCTACCTTAACACTGAAGCTTTCTTT
d_gene: .; v_gene: TRBV7-7; abundance: few; j_gene: TRBJ2-2; CDR3aa: CASSLVGSGTGELFF; CDR3nt: TGTGCCAGCAGCTTAGTAGGCTCGGGGACCGGGGAGCTGTTTTTT
d_gene: TRBD1; v_gene: TRBV30; abundance: few; j_gene: TRBJ2-7; CDR3aa: CAWSVKLGTGYYEQYF; CDR3nt: TGTGCCTGGAGTGTCAAGTTAGGGACAGGGTACTACGAGCAGTACTTC
d_gene: .; v_gene: TRBV7-9; abundance: once; j_gene: TRBJ2-5; CDR3aa: CASSLPRGGEETQYF; CDR3nt: TGTGCCAGCAGCCTCCCCCGCGGAGGAGAAGAGACCCAGTACTTC
d_gene: TRBD1; v_gene: TRBV29-1; abundance: few; j_gene: TRBJ1-1; CDR3aa: CSVVNRDREAFF; CDR3nt: TGCAGCGTCGTTAACCGGGACAGGGAAGCTTTCTTT
d_gene: .; v_gene: TRBV6-6; abundance: .; j_gene: TRBJ1-2; CDR3aa: CASTSGVNYGYTF; CDR3nt: TGTGCCAGCACCTCGGGGGTCAACTATGGCTACACCTTC
d_gene: TRBD1; v_gene: TRBV7-9; abundance: few; j_gene: TRBJ2-1; CDR3aa: CASSSLLVGQGVFF; CDR3nt: TGTGCCAGCAGCTCTCTTCTCGTGGGACAGGGGGTGTTCTTC
d_gene: .; v_gene: TRBV5-1; abundance: many; j_gene: TRBJ2-7; CDR3aa: CASSLDQYEQYF; CDR3nt: TGCGCCAGCAGCTTGGATCAGTACGAGCAGTACTTC
d_gene: .; v_gene: TRBV19; abundance: many; j_gene: TRBJ2-3; CDR3aa: CASSMPQLPTDTQYF; CDR3nt: TGTGCCAGTAGTATGCCCCAACTACCCACAGATACGCAGTATTTT
d_gene: .; v_gene: TRBV7-9; abundance: .; j_gene: TRBJ1-2; CDR3aa: CASSSQNRLDGYTF; CDR3nt: TGTGCCAGCAGCTCCCAAAACAGGTTGGATGGCTACACCTTC
d_gene: .; v_gene: TRBV25-1; abundance: once; j_gene: TRBJ2-2; CDR3aa: CASRKSGTQNTGELFF; CDR3nt: TGTGCCAGCAGAAAATCCGGGACTCAAAACACCGGGGAGCTGTTTTTT
d_gene: .; v_gene: TRBV5-1; abundance: .; j_gene: TRBJ1-6; CDR3aa: CASSTTQTGPDSPLHF; CDR3nt: TGCGCCAGCAGCACAACTCAGACAGGCCCTGATTCACCCCTCCACTTT
d_gene: TRBD2; v_gene: TRBV7-2; abundance: few; j_gene: TRBJ2-7; CDR3aa: CASSSTLAGGLSEQYF; CDR3nt: TGTGCCAGCAGCTCTACCTTAGCGGGGGGGCTCTCCGAGCAGTACTTC
d_gene: .; v_gene: TRBV28; abundance: .; j_gene: TRBJ1-3; CDR3aa: CASTLAGYNTIYF; CDR3nt: TGTGCCAGCACCCTGGCAGGGTACAACACCATATATTTT
d_gene: .; v_gene: TRBV6-2/TRBV6-3; abundance: .; j_gene: TRBJ2-6; CDR3aa: CASSYSTAGANVLTF; CDR3nt: TGTGCCAGCAGTTACTCGACGGCTGGGGCCAACGTCCTGACTTTC
d_gene: .; v_gene: TRBV20-1; abundance: .; j_gene: TRBJ1-1; CDR3aa: CSASPARGLNTEAFF; CDR3nt: TGCAGTGCTTCCCCAGCGCGGGGCCTTAACACTGAAGCTTTCTTT
d_gene: TRBD2; v_gene: TRBV6-2/TRBV6-3; abundance: once; j_gene: TRBJ2-1; CDR3aa: CASSYSRGGANEQFF; CDR3nt: TGTGCCAGCAGTTACTCTCGCGGGGGGGCTAATGAGCAGTTCTTC
d_gene: TRBD1; v_gene: TRBV7-2; abundance: .; j_gene: TRBJ1-2; CDR3aa: CASSSQGGYYGYTF; CDR3nt: TGTGCCAGCAGCTCCCAGGGGGGATACTATGGCTACACCTTC
d_gene: TRBD1; v_gene: TRBV6-1; abundance: few; j_gene: TRBJ1-1; CDR3aa: CASGGQPPEAFF; CDR3nt: TGTGCCAGCGGGGGACAGCCCCCTGAAGCTTTCTTT
d_gene: TRBD1; v_gene: TRBV29-1; abundance: .; j_gene: TRBJ1-5; CDR3aa: CSSQDRVDQPQHF; CDR3nt: TGCAGCTCTCAAGACAGGGTCGATCAGCCCCAGCATTTT
d_gene: .; v_gene: TRBV6-1; abundance: many; j_gene: TRBJ1-3; CDR3aa: CASSEEEGVNTIYF; CDR3nt: TGTGCCAGCAGTGAAGAGGAGGGGGTAAACACCATATATTTT
d_gene: TRBD1; v_gene: TRBV5-5; abundance: .; j_gene: TRBJ1-5; CDR3aa: CASSLVAGGAVGQPQHF; CDR3nt: TGTGCCAGCAGCTTGGTTGCAGGGGGCGCGGTAGGTCAGCCCCAGCATTTT
d_gene: TRBD1; v_gene: TRBV7-9; abundance: .; j_gene: TRBJ2-7; CDR3aa: CASSTGAEQYF; CDR3nt: TGTGCCAGCAGCACAGGGGCGGAGCAGTACTTC